One sample yielded the 25 T cell receptor beta chains listed below, sequenced in a study of CD8 T cells in ankylosing spondylitis. These TCRs are of unknown antigen specificity. Each CDR3 protein is one row after TCRdb ran MiXCR on the 5' RACE reads. The data contain about 840,000 distinct CDR3 sequences, 10% to 15% of them singletons. Study-level findings and limits: What appeared characteristic of ankylosing spondylitis blood was a TCR beta motif of eight or nine highly homologous variants.

The sequencing input was blood, either unsorted or a sorted T cell fraction (not recorded which). These receptor sequences come from a male donor with ankylosing spondylitis.

The chain recombines TRBV4-2 with TRBJ1-4, with a possible D match to TRBD1 (5 bases). This CDR3 spans 16 amino acids. Germline V gene data show CDR1 as LGHNA and CDR2 as YNFKEQ. The V gene lost 0 bases and the J gene lost 6 bases, with 14 bases spanning the gap. CDR3 region: CASSQDGKGRDEKLFF. In DNA form, the CDR3 reads TGTGCCAGCAGCCAAGACGGAAAGGGACGAGATGAAAAACTGTTTTTT.

This clonotype was found many times. DNA of the CDR3: TGCGCCAGCAGCCAAGATCCGGCAGGGGATGGAAACACCATATATTTT. Translation: CASSQDPAGDGNTIYF. The gene calls are TRBV4-3 and TRBJ1-3; tentatively, D is TRBD1 (6 bases). V was shortened by 0 bases and J by 3 bases, with 12 bases between the two germline ends. The CDR3 sequence is 16 residues long. In germline, CDR1 is LGHNA, CDR2 YSLEER.

Only a few counts were recorded for this clonotype. The V call is TRBV6-1, the J call TRBJ1-4; D perhaps matches TRBD1 (6 bases). The CDR3 has 14 residues. Germline V CDR1 and CDR2: MNHNS, SASEGT. Trimming shortened V by 6 bases and J by 6 bases, and 14 bases separated the two germline ends. The CDR3 region is CASSRRGADEKLFF. DNA of the CDR3: TGTGCCAGCAGCCGCAGGGGAGCGGATGAAAAACTGTTTTTT.

This clonotype was seen a few times. This sequence joins TRBV20-1 and TRBJ2-7, with 11 nucleotides matching TRBD2. The CDR3 length is 15 residues. V shed 5 bases and J 2 bases; nucleotides not matched to a gene: 8. Germline V gene sequence: CDR1 DFQATT, CDR2 SNEGSKA (reference sequence). The CDR3 reads CSAQSRGLAAYEQYF. The CDR3 bases are TGCAGTGCTCAAAGCAGGGGACTAGCGGCCTACGAGCAGTACTTC.

This clonotype has only a few counts. The V and J genes are TRBV7-2 and TRBJ2-5; D is ambiguous. Germline CDR1 and CDR2: SGHTA and FQGNSA. The CDR3 is 13 amino acids. V was trimmed by 1 base and J by 2 bases, leaving 5 bases between them. The CDR3 DNA reads TGTGCCAGCAGCTTAGTCTGGCAAGAGACCCAGTACTTC. Translation gives CASSLVWQETQYF.

CDR3 DNA: TGTGCCAGCAGCCAAGGTGCGGGGGTTGATACCTACGAGCAGTACTTC. Protein product: CASSQGAGVDTYEQYF. The genes are TRBV4-2 and TRBJ2-7, with 7 bases identical to TRBD2. With V trimmed by 1 base and J by 2 bases, 8 bases remained unmatched. Germline values: CDR1 LGHNA, CDR2 YNFKEQ. The CDR3 totals 16 residues.

In its sample, this clonotype was seen a few times. The CDR3 protein is CASSYSAGDTDTQYF. Here the CDR3 DNA reads TGTGCCAGCAGTTACTCGGCAGGAGACACAGATACGCAGTATTTT. This chain links TRBV6-2 or TRBV6-3 with TRBJ2-3, with D uncertain. V lost 0 bases and J 2 bases, leaving 9 bases between the germline ends. The CDR3 loop spans 15 amino acids. CDR1 is MNHEY, CDR2 SVGEGT, per germline.

This clonotype occurred a few times. The rearrangement uses TRBV4-1 and TRBJ1-6; D possibly corresponds to TRBD1 (5 bases). Between the trimmed V and J ends, which lost 0 bases and 5 bases, there was a span of 8 bases. Germline CDR1 is MGHRA and CDR2 is YSYEKL. The CDR3 runs to 15 residues. The DNA of the CDR3 is TGCGCCAGCAGCCAAGATGGACACCATAATTCACCCCTCCACTTT. This sequence encodes CASSQDGHHNSPLHF.

This clonotype showed up many times. The chain is built from TRBV20-1 and TRBJ1-5, with D possibly matching TRBD1 (6 bases). The ends were cut back, 7 bases at V and 6 bases at J, with 19 bases in the middle. In germline, CDR1 is DFQATT, CDR2 SNEGSKA (reference sequence). CDR3 length: 14 amino acids. This chain's CDR3 is CSVSGTPRSQPQHF. In nucleotides, the CDR3 is TGCAGTGTCAGCGGGACACCGAGGAGTCAGCCCCAGCATTTT.

This clonotype has more than one count but fewer than ten. Germline is not matched at one junction end, which may reflect a read error. The chain joins TRBV12-3 or TRBV12-4 to TRBJ1-2; D possibly corresponds to TRBD1 (6 bases). The CDR3 contains 13 residues. The DNA of the CDR3 is TGTGCCAGCAGCCCCTCAACAGGGAGGGCTCGCGCCTTC. Its translation: CASSPSTGRARAF.

This clonotype occurred many times. This sequence joins TRBV20-1 and TRBJ2-3, with D unclear. There are 14 residues in the CDR3. CDR1 DFQATT and CDR2 SNEGSKA come from the germline V gene (reference sequence). With 0 bases removed from V and 2 bases from J, the gap between germline ends came to 9 bases. The CDR3 nucleotides are TGCAGTGCTAGAGAGGATGGAAACACAGATACGCAGTATTTT. The encoded protein is CSAREDGNTDTQYF.

In this sample, this clonotype turned up many times. This chain links TRBV20-1 with TRBJ2-1; 10 bases are a match to TRBD2. The CDR3 extends over 16 amino acids. J gave up 3 bases and V 1 base, and 6 bases lay outside the gene matches. Germline lookup yields CDR1 DFQATT and CDR2 SNEGSKA (reference sequence). CDR3 in DNA: TGCAGTGCTAGAGGTCCGGGACTAGCGAGCTACAATGAGCAGTTCTTC. It specifies CSARGPGLASYNEQFF.

This sequence joins TRBV10-3 and TRBJ2-3; 12 bases align to TRBD2. In germline, CDR1 is ENHRY, CDR2 SYGVKD. The CDR3 loop spans 17 amino acids. V dropped 4 bases and J dropped 2; count of bases not matched to a gene: 7. DNA of the CDR3: TGTGCCATCAGTGGATGGCTAGCGGGGGGGTCCACAGATACGCAGTATTTT. Translated: CAISGWLAGGSTDTQYF.

The V and J genes are TRBV20-1 and TRBJ2-4, with 9 bases lining up with TRBD2. CDR1 DFQATT and CDR2 SNEGSKA come from the germline V gene (reference sequence). The CDR3 extends over 15 amino acids. The ends lost 6 bases at V and 0 bases at J; junction bases unmatched: 6. CDR3 sequence: CSASSGGLAKNIQYF. CDR3 DNA: TGCAGTGCAAGTAGCGGGGGCCTAGCCAAAAACATTCAGTACTTC.

The V gene is TRBV6-5, the J gene TRBJ1-2; D not resolved. The CDR3 consists of 14 residues. Trimming removed 0 bases from V and 7 bases from J, with 12 bases in between. CDR1 and CDR2 from the germline V gene are MNHEY and SVGAGI. The CDR3 bases are TGTGCCAGCAGTTACTCGATGGGGTTCAGTGGCTACACCTTC. Protein sequence: CASSYSMGFSGYTF.

This clonotype has just a few counts. The gene calls are TRBV4-2 and TRBJ2-1; 9 positions agree with TRBD1. V shed 4 bases, J shed 9 bases, and the junction held 10 bases outside the gene matches. CDR1 and CDR2 (germline): LGHNA, YNFKEQ. CDR3 length: 15 residues. CDR3 protein: CASSPNRGRSVEQFF. Here the CDR3 DNA reads TGTGCCAGCAGCCCTAACAGGGGGCGCTCAGTTGAGCAGTTCTTC.

As for this clonotype: Given a much more abundant clone one base away, this may be a read error. V gene TRBV29-1 combines with J gene TRBJ2-5; D call uncertain. The CDR3 contains 11 residues. Germline V gene lookup returns CDR1 SQVTM and CDR2 ANQGSEA. This CDR3 reads CSVAHQESQYF. The CDR3 DNA reads TGCAGCGTTGCACACCAAGAGTCCCAGTACTTC.

This clonotype has at least ten counts. The chain recombines TRBV29-1 with TRBJ1-1; D might be TRBD1 (5 bases). Germline V CDR1 and CDR2: SQVTM, ANQGSEA. Between the trimmed V and J ends, which lost 6 bases and 0 bases, there was a span of 11 bases. This CDR3 comprises 13 residues. The CDR3 DNA sequence: TGCAGCGTGGGACGGCGCATGAACACTGAAGCTTTCTTT. Translation gives CSVGRRMNTEAFF.

This rearrangement joins TRBV20-1 to TRBJ1-2; D uncertain. CDR3 length: 11 residues. Deletions cut 3 bases from V and 5 bases from J, with 7 bases between. Looked up from germline, CDR1 is DFQATT and CDR2 is SNEGSKA (reference sequence). In DNA form, the CDR3 reads TGCAGTGCTAGGGATGAGTATGGCTACACCTTC. This encodes CSARDEYGYTF.

This clonotype has only a few counts. The chain employs TRBV5-8 and TRBJ2-7, with unresolved D. V lost 2 bases and J lost 3, with 15 bases in between. Per the germline V gene, CDR1 is SGHTS and CDR2 is YDEGEE. The CDR3 runs 15 residues. CDR3 sequence (DNA): TGTGCCAGCAGCTTCCGAACCGGGTACTACTACGAGCAGTACTTC. Its translation: CASSFRTGYYYEQYF.

This sequence joins TRBV7-2 and TRBJ2-1, with TRBD2 as a possible D gene (5 bases). This CDR3 is 13 amino acids long. Germline CDR1 reads SGHTA; CDR2 reads FQGNSA. The germline V and J ends were trimmed by 5 bases and 9 bases, with 14 bases remaining between them. The CDR3 spells CASSQRVEGEQFF. The CDR3 bases are TGTGCCAGCAGCCAAAGGGTCGAGGGTGAGCAGTTCTTC.

The table lists this clonotype with many counts. This chain links TRBV5-1 with TRBJ2-2; TRBD2 matches at 12 bases. The CDR3 runs to 16 residues. The V gene end was trimmed by 5 bases and the J gene end by 6 bases; junction bases not matched to a gene: 8. Looked up from germline, CDR1 is SGHRS and CDR2 is YFSETQ. The CDR3 sequence is CASRQRTSGISGELFF. CDR3 nucleotides: TGCGCCAGCAGGCAACGGACTAGCGGGATCTCCGGGGAGCTGTTTTTT.

This clonotype was observed a few times. The J gene is TRBJ1-1, the V gene TRBV20-1; tentatively, D is TRBD1 (6 bases). CDR1 and CDR2 from the germline V gene are DFQATT and SNEGSKA (reference sequence). CDR3 length: 13 amino acids. With 6 bases removed from V and 4 bases from J, the gap between germline ends came to 15 bases. CDR3 in amino acids: CSAPQQGSTEAFF. CDR3 nucleotide sequence: TGCAGTGCCCCCCAACAGGGCAGCACTGAAGCTTTCTTT.

CDR3 nucleotides: TGTGCCAGCAGCCCCGGGACTATTACCTACAATGAGCAGTTCTTC. Its protein product is CASSPGTITYNEQFF. The chain combines TRBV7-2 with TRBJ2-1; 7 bases match TRBD2. There are 15 residues in the CDR3. Losses at the gene ends were 5 bases for V and 2 bases for J; bases not matched to a gene: 6. CDR1 and CDR2 from the germline V gene are SGHTA and FQGNSA.

This clonotype was seen a handful of times. V usage is TRBV28 and J usage is TRBJ1-2; D not certain. Germline loops: CDR1 MDHEN, CDR2 SYDVKM. This CDR3 has 12 amino acids. The V gene lost 8 bases and the J gene lost 7 bases, with 14 bases spanning the gap. CDR3 region: CASRTLSGGYTF. As DNA, the CDR3 is TGTGCCAGCCGGACTCTCTCGGGTGGCTACACCTTC.